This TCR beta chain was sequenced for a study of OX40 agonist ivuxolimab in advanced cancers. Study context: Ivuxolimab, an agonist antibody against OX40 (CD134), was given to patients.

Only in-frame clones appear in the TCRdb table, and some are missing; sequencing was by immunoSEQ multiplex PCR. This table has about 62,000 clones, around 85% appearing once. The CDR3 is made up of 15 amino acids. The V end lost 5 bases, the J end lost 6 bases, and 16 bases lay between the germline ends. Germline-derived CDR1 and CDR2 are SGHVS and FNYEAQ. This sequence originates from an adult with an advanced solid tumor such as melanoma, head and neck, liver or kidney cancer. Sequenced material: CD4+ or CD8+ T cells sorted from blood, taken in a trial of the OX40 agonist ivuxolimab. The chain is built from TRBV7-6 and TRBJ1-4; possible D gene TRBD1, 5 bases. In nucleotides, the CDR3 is TGTGCCAGCAGCGCCTTGGGGGGAGGGGATGAAAAACTGTTTTTT. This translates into CASSALGGGDEKLFF.